The clone carrying this TCR beta chain was seen a single time. This entry comes from a study of PD-L1 blockade in urothelial cancer. Study background: Males with bladder-origin urothelial cancer constituted most of the roughly 29 patients. Researchers found blood samples held a median of approximately 150,000 T cells.

TCR analog templates of synthetic origin were spiked into each PCR. Data came from immunoSEQ multiplex PCR; TCRdb stores just in-frame clones and leaves some out. This sample yields tens of thousands of clones, of which 84% are seen a single time; 4% to 5% belongs to the top ten. Germline-derived CDR1 and CDR2 are SGHRS and YFSETQ. This CDR3 contains 16 residues. J was trimmed by 1 base and V by 0 bases; bases with no gene match: 7. The source of this sequence is a man in his 70s with urothelial cancer. The sample in question was PBMCs, obtained around atezolizumab (anti-PD-L1) treatment. This sequence joins TRBV5-1 and TRBJ2-7; 7 positions agree with TRBD2. CDR3: CASSLAASSGSYEQYF. The CDR3 DNA reads as TGCGCCAGCAGCTTGGCCGCTTCTAGCGGATCCTACGAGCAGTACTTC.